Presented here are 14 T cell receptor beta chains from one specimen sequenced in a study of identical twins (dated by TCRdb to 2015 to 2016). The library came from 5' RACE. Data came from an Illumina HiSeq 2000. Through fastp at Q25 and MiXCR, TCRdb rebuilt clones from the public reads, retaining in-frame beta chains. Every CDR3 protein is listed once, alongside the most common genes and DNA of its rows. In this sample the table shows nearly 900,000 distinct CDR3 sequences, 9% to 15% of which occur a single time. Of the sample, around 1.5% falls within the top ten clones. These same records also appear under a second study, on yellow fever vaccine responses in identical twins.

The sample was PBMCs. These receptors were taken from a woman between 18 and 30 years old in good health.

The V call is TRBV2, the J call TRBJ2-1; no firm D call. Looked up from germline, CDR1 is SNHLY and CDR2 is FYNNEI. The V end lost 8 bases, the J end lost 0 bases, and 17 bases lay between the germline ends. This CDR3 comprises 16 residues. CDR3 in DNA: TGTGCCAGCTTCCGGATGACTTCGAGCTCCTACAATGAGCAGTTCTTC. Its protein is CASFRMTSSSYNEQFF.

The rearrangement links TRBV7-9 to TRBJ2-1; TRBD2 is a possible D gene (6 bases). The CDR3 contains 16 residues. Deletions cut 3 bases from V and 8 bases from J, with 20 bases between. Per germline, CDR1 SEHNR and CDR2 FQNEAQ (reference sequence). In DNA, the CDR3 is TGTGCCAGCAGCTTTACCGGGAGCACCGAGGGCGATGAGCAGTTCTTC. It encodes CASSFTGSTEGDEQFF.

This clonotype showed up just a few times. This chain connects TRBV28 to TRBJ2-2, with D possibly being TRBD1 or TRBD2 (7 bases each). Trimming took 7 bases from V and 5 from J, leaving 32 bases between them. The length of the CDR3 is 20 residues. Per the germline V gene, CDR1 is MDHEN and CDR2 is SYDVKM. The CDR3 DNA reads TGTGCCAGCAAACCGGCCGGGACAGAGTGGACTAGTGGGTTTACCGGGGAGCTGTTTTTT. Amino acid sequence: CASKPAGTEWTSGFTGELFF.

This clonotype was found many times. This sequence joins TRBV7-9 and TRBJ2-5; 14 nucleotides align to TRBD2. Germline V gene lookup returns CDR1 SEHNR and CDR2 FQNEAQ (reference sequence). Trimming at V came to 5 bases and at J to 2 bases, leaving 7 bases not matched to a gene. CDR3 length equals 17 residues. CDR3 residues: CASSPVGLAGAQETQYF. CDR3 in DNA: TGTGCCAGCAGCCCAGTGGGACTAGCGGGGGCACAAGAGACCCAGTACTTC.

This clonotype was detected only once. The chain carries TRBV6-5 and TRBJ1-1; no reliable D call. Germline-derived CDR1 and CDR2 are MNHEY and SVGAGI. The CDR3 sequence is 15 residues long. The V end was cut by 0 bases, the J end by 4 bases, with 12 bases between. The CDR3 sequence is CASSYSFERVTEAFF. The CDR3 nucleotides are TGTGCCAGCAGTTACTCCTTCGAGAGGGTCACTGAAGCTTTCTTT.

V gene TRBV28 combines with J gene TRBJ1-1; a possible D gene is TRBD1 (5 bases). Germline CDR1 reads MDHEN; CDR2 reads SYDVKM. V was clipped by 5 bases and J by 1 base, with 14 bases between them. The CDR3 spans 15 residues. CDR3 bases: TGTGCCAGCAGTAACCGGGGCGGGAAGAACACTGAAGCTTTCTTT. It codes for CASSNRGGKNTEAFF.

This clonotype was observed a handful of times. V usage is TRBV5-1 and J usage is TRBJ2-7; 7 bases match TRBD1. Per the germline V gene, CDR1 is SGHRS and CDR2 is YFSETQ. The J segment lost 4 bases and the V segment lost 4 bases, leaving 5 bases of the junction unmatched. The CDR3 is made up of 13 amino acids. The CDR3 region is CASSHRQGYEQYF. The CDR3 nucleotides read TGCGCCAGCAGCCATCGACAGGGTTACGAGCAGTACTTC.

The V call is TRBV25-1, the J call TRBJ1-5, with D maybe TRBD1 (5 bases). V lost 1 base, J lost 1 base, and 8 bases lay in between. The CDR3 is made up of 15 amino acids. The germline V gene has CDR1 MGHDK and CDR2 SYGVNS. The DNA for the CDR3 is TGTGCCAGCAGTGAATCCGAGGGGAGCAATCAGCCCCAGCATTTT. Protein product: CASSESEGSNQPQHF.

The chain has TRBV20-1 and TRBJ1-4; D perhaps matches TRBD1 (6 bases). Germline V gene data show CDR1 as DFQATT and CDR2 as SNEGSKA (reference sequence). The CDR3 consists of 14 residues. V was clipped by 2 bases and J by 5 bases, with 12 bases between them. CDR3 sequence (DNA): TGCAGTGCTAGACTGGTAGGGGGAAATGAAAAACTGTTTTTT. This encodes CSARLVGGNEKLFF.

This clonotype was counted between two and nine times. This sequence joins TRBV6-5 and TRBJ2-6; 8 bases fit TRBD1. Germline V lookup: CDR1 MNHEY, CDR2 SVGAGI. The CDR3 runs 17 residues. V was pared by 4 bases and J by 7 bases, with 12 bases of the junction left unmatched. The CDR3, as DNA: TGTGCCAGCAGTTTGGGGACAGGCCAGAGACTAGCCAACGTCCTGACTTTC. Encoded protein: CASSLGTGQRLANVLTF.

This clonotype appeared a few times. The DNA of the CDR3 is TGTGCCAGGGACAGCTTTGATTCACCCCTCCACTTT. Translating gives CARDSFDSPLHF. The V call is TRBV6-5, the J call TRBJ1-6; TRBD1 is a possible D gene (6 bases). The CDR3 has 12 amino acids. The germline CDR1 and CDR2 sequences are MNHEY and SVGAGI. V lost 9 bases and J lost 8, with 11 bases in between.

The chain links TRBV9 to TRBJ2-2; 7 nucleotides agree with TRBD2. Germline CDR1 and CDR2: SGDLS and YYNGEE. The ends lost 0 bases at V and 1 base at J; junction bases unmatched: 3. The CDR3 is made up of 16 amino acids. The CDR3 DNA reads as TGTGCCAGCAGCGTAGCGGAGCGGGAGAACACCGGGGAGCTGTTTTTT. As protein: CASSVAERENTGELFF.

In its sample, this clonotype was seen a few times. At one of its ends the junction is not consistent with the germline gene, which may arise from a read error. This chain links TRBV10-3 with TRBJ1-1; 7 bases match TRBD1. Germline values: CDR1 ENHRY, CDR2 SYGVKD. The CDR3 spans 12 residues. This CDR3 is CAVRGVNTEAFF. In nucleotides, the CDR3 is TGTGCCGTCAGGGGGGTGAACACTGAAGCTTTCTTT.

Only a few counts were recorded for this clonotype. The chain joins TRBV12-3 or TRBV12-4 to TRBJ2-2; 10 bases line up with TRBD2. The CDR3 totals 15 residues. V lost 6 bases to trimming and J lost 5 bases; unmatched junction nucleotides: 6. The CDR3 is CASRSISGGTGELFF. The CDR3 DNA is TGTGCCAGCAGGAGCATTAGCGGGGGGACCGGGGAGCTGTTTTTT.